This TCR beta chain was profiled in a study of T cell responses to AZD1222 COVID-19 vaccine. A note on this clone: The antigen is not known.

The study, taken as a whole, reports: CD4 TCRs associated with vaccination spanned spike, dominating at 160-218 and 743-854.

Some clones are missing from TCRdb's copy, which holds only in-frame ones; the method was immunoSEQ multiplex PCR. The sample holds 150,000 to 200,000 clones, 80% to 95% seen once. The V segment lost 5 bases and the J segment 3 bases; nucleotides outside the gene matches: 12. CDR3 length: 16 amino acids. The germline gives CDR1 LGHDT, CDR2 YNNKEL (reference sequence). The clonotype comes from an adult in good health. The chain couples TRBV3-1 (or the pseudogene TRBV3-2) to TRBJ2-5; 7 bases agree with TRBD1. The sequenced sample was peripheral blood, obtained on day 0 of AZD1222 vaccination. The CDR3 protein is CASSSYPGQLKETQYF. The CDR3 region has the DNA TGTGCCAGCAGCTCATATCCGGGACAGCTCAAAGAGACCCAGTACTTC.